This T cell receptor (beta chain) originates from a study of response to subunit inactivated influenza vaccine. Overall study results and limits: Seasonal influenza vaccination, on each occasion, was suggested by the authors to recruit few new T cells.

MiXCR, run by TCRdb on the RT-PCR reads, gives a single entry per CDR3 protein. The profile shows about 540,000 distinct CDR3 sequences, roughly 25% of them singletons. This clonotype was detected only a few times. Its matching antigen is unknown. Trimming shortened V by 2 bases and J by 7 bases, and 6 bases separated the two germline ends. Germline loops: CDR1 MNHNY, CDR2 SVGAGI (reference sequence). The CDR3 length is 12 residues. These data also featured in a second study, about T cells expressing NK-cell markers. That work states: The cDNA for TCR beta came from 5'RACE template switching with UMIs. In more than five donors, dominant CD3+CD56+NKG2C+ clonotypes ranked among the top 10 CD8+ clonotypes.

This sequence was found in a man aged 50-59 years who received an inactivated influenza vaccine. The material was CD4+ T cells sorted from PBMCs, obtained approximately 12 days after vaccination. This chain links TRBV6-6 with TRBJ2-1; D uncertain. In DNA form, the CDR3 reads TGTGCCAGCAGTTACCTGAGTAATGAGCAGTTCTTC. Its translation is CASSYLSNEQFF.